Sequencing of this T cell receptor (beta chain) was carried out in a study of early T cells in non-severe SARS-CoV-2 infection. About the study: Unpaired chains resulted from sequencing bulk RNA of unsorted whole blood. Overall study findings and caveats: Matching results from VDJdb favored anti-spike CD8 responses, leaving private and CD4 specificities undetected.

A few counts support this clonotype. The target antigen is unknown. CDR3 length: 14 amino acids. Deletions cut 7 bases from V and 1 base from J, with 11 bases between. Germline CDR1 MNHNY, CDR2 SVGAGI (reference sequence). Attachment of unique molecular identifiers was made to individual cDNA molecules. TCRdb re-called the 5' RACE reads through MiXCR, storing one row per CDR3 protein. The table shows 98,000 or so distinct CDR3 sequences, with 12% occurring only once. The source is an adult who was a healthcare worker with PCR-confirmed SARS-CoV-2 infection or an uninfected control (not recorded which). The sequenced material came from whole blood. The genes are TRBV6-6 and TRBJ1-5; D remains ambiguous. CDR3 nucleotides: TGTGCCAGCACCCTCGGAGGGAGCAATCAGCCCCAGCATTTT. Translating gives CASTLGGSNQPQHF.